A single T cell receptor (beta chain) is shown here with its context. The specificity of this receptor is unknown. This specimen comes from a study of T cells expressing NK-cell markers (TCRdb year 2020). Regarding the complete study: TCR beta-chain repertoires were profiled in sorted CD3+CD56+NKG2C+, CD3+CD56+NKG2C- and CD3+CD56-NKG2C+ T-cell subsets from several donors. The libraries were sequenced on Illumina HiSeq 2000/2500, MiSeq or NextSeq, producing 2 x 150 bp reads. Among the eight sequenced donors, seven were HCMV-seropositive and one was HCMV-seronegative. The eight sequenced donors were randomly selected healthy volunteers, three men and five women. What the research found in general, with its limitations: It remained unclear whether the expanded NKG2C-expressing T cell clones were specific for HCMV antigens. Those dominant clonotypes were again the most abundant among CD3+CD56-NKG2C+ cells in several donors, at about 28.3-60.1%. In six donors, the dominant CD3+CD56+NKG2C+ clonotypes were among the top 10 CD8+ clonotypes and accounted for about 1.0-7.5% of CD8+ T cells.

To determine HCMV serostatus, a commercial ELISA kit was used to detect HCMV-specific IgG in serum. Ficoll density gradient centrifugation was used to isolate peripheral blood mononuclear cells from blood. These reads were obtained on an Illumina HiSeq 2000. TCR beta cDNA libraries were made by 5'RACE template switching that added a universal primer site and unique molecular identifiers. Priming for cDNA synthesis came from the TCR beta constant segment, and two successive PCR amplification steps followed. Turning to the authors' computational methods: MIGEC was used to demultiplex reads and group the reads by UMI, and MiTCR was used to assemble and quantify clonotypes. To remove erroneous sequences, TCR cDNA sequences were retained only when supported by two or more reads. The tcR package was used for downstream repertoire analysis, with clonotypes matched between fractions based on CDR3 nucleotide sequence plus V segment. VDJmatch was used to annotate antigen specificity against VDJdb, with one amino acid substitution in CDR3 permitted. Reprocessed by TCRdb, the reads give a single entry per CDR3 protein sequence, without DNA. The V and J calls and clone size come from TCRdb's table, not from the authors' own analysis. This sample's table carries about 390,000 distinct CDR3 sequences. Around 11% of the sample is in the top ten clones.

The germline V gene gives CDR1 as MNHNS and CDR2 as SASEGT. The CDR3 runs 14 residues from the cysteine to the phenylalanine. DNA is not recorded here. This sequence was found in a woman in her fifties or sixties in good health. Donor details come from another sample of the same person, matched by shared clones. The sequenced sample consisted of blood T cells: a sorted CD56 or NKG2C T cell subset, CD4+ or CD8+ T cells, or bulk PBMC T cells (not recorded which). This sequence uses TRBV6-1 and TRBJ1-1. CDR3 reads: CASSEWSKNTEAFF.